This TCR beta chain stems from a study of T cells in Graves' hyperthyroidism and ophthalmopathy (dated by TCRdb to between 2018 and 2020). Broadly, across the study: Peripheral blood was collected at initial diagnosis, before any treatment. TCR V-J signatures able to tell the groups apart were searched for in a discovery cohort of 95 to 100 patients, of whom roughly 42 had Graves' ophthalmopathy and some 60 had stable Graves' hyperthyroidism. An independent validation cohort of 18 to 20 hyperthyroidism patients and approximately 17 patients who later progressed to ophthalmopathy tested prospective prediction of ophthalmopathy. The approximately 100 discovery patients were divided at random into training and test sets in a 7:3 ratio. Thyroid tissue and blood T-cell repertoires from six Graves' hyperthyroidism patients were also compared in the study. After blood sampling, hyperthyroidism patients were treated with methimazole at a starting dose of 30 mg daily, and ophthalmopathy patients were treated with high-dose intravenous methylprednisolone. According to the paper, TCR Vbeta CDR3 sequencing was carried out on over 130 peripheral blood samples, which came from 40 to 45 ophthalmopathy, some 73 hyperthyroidism and roughly 17 progressor patients. Study-level results and caveats: In validation, the model predicted progression to ophthalmopathy a median of around 6.5 months before onset, with approximately 71% sensitivity and roughly 73% specificity. A 13 V-J signature model separated ophthalmopathy from stable hyperthyroidism, with around 88% sensitivity and just under 84% specificity in cross-validation and 80%/75% in testing. Most expanded thyroid clonotypes (frequency above 0.001) were also found in blood, which suggests that blood repertoires may mirror thyroid immune responses. No statistical method was used to set the sample size in advance, and investigators knew the group allocation.

Ten or more counts support this clonotype. This clone's antigen is unknown. The sample holds no much larger clone one base away, and base qualities are not on file. Amplification of TCR beta CDR3 regions was carried out from RNA transcripts. The first round of RT-PCR for the TCR CDR3 was performed with the HTBI primer set and the Qiagen OneStep RT-PCR kit. Libraries were constructed in a second round of multiplex PCR, after which size selection and purification were performed. The libraries were sequenced on an Illumina HiSeq2000 using paired-end 100 bp reads. Under the source paper's analysis protocol: Raw data were processed with SOAPnuke, discarding reads with adapters, uncalled bases, mean Phred below 15, or no exact constant-primer or identifier match. COPE v1.2.5 was used to merge high-quality paired reads, and clonotypes were defined as unique nucleotide sequences. MiTCR v1.1 was used to align clonotypes to the IMGT TRBV, TRBD and TRBJ reference segments. Analysis was restricted to V-J combinations with a frequency above 0.0001, which covered 99% to 99.2% of repertoires. The TCS score was defined as F50 (clonal expansion) divided by E x V (chaos), with BLOSUM62-based TCRdist calculated between CDR3 peptides within each V-J. Welch's t-statistics and random forest reduced roughly 540 V-J features to about 13, which were used in a naive Bayes classifier (R e1071). TCRdb itself trimmed the public reads at Q25 with fastp, ran MiXCR and retained productive beta chains. Rows matching on CDR3 protein sequence are summarized as one entry with the most common DNA and genes. TCRdb's processing, not the authors' own work, is the source of the V and J calls. Across this sample there are some 180,000 distinct CDR3 sequences, with more than 15% seen only once. The top ten hold around 27% of the sample.

According to the germline V gene, CDR1 reads ENHRY and CDR2 reads SYGVKD. Spanning cysteine to phenylalanine, the CDR3 consists of 19 amino acids. The DNA shown is the 57-base CDR3, in frame from base 1. Ends trimmed: V by 0 bases, J by 2 bases; bases unmatched to a gene: 13. Stable Graves' hyperthyroidism was defined as the absence of progression to ophthalmopathy over 18 months of follow-up. Hyperthyroidism patients were newly diagnosed, had a disease duration of under 2 months, and were aged 18 to 65 years. Patients with uncontrolled infections, other autoimmune diseases, pregnancy or lactation were excluded. Diagnoses were established on the basis of clinical symptoms, serum thyroxine and TRAb, thyroid ultrasound, and orbital computed tomography. PBMCs were separated from approximately 10 ml of fresh peripheral blood using Ficoll-Paque density gradient centrifugation. Trizol reagent was used to extract total RNA, and RNA quality was then checked on an Agilent 2100 Bioanalyzer.

Input material: blood. The V gene is TRBV10-3 and the J gene is TRBJ2-3, with 8 middle bases fitting TRBD2. The clonotype originates from a woman between 45 and 60 years old with Graves' hyperthyroidism. The DNA reads TGTGCCATCAGTGAGTCGGGTACTTTGGTAGCGGGGATCACAGATACGCAGTATTTT. The resulting protein is CAISESGTLVAGITDTQYF.